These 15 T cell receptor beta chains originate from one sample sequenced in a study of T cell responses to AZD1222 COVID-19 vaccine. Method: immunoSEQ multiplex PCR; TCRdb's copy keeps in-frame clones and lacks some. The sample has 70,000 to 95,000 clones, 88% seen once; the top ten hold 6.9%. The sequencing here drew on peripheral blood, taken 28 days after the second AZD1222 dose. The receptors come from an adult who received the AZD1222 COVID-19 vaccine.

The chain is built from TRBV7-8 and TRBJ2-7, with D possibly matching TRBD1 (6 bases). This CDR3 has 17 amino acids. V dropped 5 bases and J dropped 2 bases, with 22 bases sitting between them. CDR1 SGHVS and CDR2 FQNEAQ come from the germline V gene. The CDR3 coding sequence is TGTGCCAGCAGCCCGGGTCAGGGGCTTGATACTACCTACGAGCAGTACTTC. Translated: CASSPGQGLDTTYEQYF.

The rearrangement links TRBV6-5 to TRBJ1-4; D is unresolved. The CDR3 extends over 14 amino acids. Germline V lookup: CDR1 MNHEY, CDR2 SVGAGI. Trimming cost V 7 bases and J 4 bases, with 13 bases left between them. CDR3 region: CASTTRSLNEKLFF. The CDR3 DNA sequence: TGTGCCAGCACTACGAGAAGTCTTAATGAAAAACTGTTTTTT.

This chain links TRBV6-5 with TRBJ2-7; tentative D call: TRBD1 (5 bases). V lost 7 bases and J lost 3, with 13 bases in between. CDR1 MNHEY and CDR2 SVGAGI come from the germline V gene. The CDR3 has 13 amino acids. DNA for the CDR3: TGTGCCAGCACCAAATCGCAGGGCTACGAGCAGTACTTC. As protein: CASTKSQGYEQYF.

The CDR3 protein is CASSSRLDSYNEQFF. The CDR3 DNA follows: TGTGCCAGCAGCTCAAGACTGGATTCCTACAATGAGCAGTTCTTC. The chain couples TRBV13 to TRBJ2-1; no definite D call. This CDR3 is 15 amino acids long. CDR1 and CDR2 (germline): PRHDT, FYEKMQ (reference sequence). V was shortened by 4 bases and J by 1 base, with 11 bases between the two germline ends.

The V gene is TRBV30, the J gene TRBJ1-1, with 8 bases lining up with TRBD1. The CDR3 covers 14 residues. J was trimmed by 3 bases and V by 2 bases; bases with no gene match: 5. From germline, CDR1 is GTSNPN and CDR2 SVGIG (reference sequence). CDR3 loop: CAWSLEQGDTEAFF. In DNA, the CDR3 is TGTGCCTGGAGTTTAGAACAGGGGGACACTGAAGCTTTCTTT. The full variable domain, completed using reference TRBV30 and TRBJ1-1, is SQTIHQWPATLVQPVGSPLSLECTVEGTSNPNLYWYRQAAGRGLQLLFYSVGIGQISSEVPQNLSASRPQDRQFILSSKKLLLSDSGFYLCAWSLEQGDTEAFFGQGTRLTVV.

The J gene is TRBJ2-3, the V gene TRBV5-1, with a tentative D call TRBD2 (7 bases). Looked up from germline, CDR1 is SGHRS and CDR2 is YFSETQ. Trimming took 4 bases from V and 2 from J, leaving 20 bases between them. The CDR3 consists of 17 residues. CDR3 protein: CASSPQPGEGFTDTQYF. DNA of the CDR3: TGCGCCAGCAGCCCCCAACCAGGGGAGGGCTTCACAGATACGCAGTATTTT.

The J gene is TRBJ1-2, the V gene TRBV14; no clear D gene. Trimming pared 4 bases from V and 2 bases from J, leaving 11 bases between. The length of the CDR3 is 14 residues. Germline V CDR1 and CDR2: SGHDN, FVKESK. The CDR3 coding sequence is TGTGCCAGCAGCCCACGTCGGCAGAACTATGGCTACACCTTC. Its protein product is CASSPRRQNYGYTF.

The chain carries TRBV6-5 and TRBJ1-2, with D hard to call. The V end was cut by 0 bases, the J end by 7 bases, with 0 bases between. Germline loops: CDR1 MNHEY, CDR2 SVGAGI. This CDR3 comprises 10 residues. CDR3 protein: CASSYSGYTF. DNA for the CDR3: TGTGCCAGCAGTTACTCTGGCTACACCTTC.

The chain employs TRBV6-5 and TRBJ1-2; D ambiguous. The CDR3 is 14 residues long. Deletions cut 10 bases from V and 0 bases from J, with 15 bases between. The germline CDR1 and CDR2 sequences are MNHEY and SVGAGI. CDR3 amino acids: CATQLDGANYGYTF. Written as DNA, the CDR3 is TGTGCCACCCAGTTGGACGGTGCTAACTATGGCTACACCTTC.

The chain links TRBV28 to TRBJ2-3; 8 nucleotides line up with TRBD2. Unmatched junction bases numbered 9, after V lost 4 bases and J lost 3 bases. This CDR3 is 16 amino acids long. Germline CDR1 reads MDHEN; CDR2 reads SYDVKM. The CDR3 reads CASSSPQRELTDTQYF. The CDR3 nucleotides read TGTGCCAGCAGTTCTCCCCAGCGGGAGTTGACAGATACGCAGTATTTT.

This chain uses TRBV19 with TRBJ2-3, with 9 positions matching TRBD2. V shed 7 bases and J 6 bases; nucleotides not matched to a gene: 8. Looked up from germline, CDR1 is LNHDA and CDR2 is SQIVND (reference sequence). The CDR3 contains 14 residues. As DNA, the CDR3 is TGTGCCAGTACCCCAGCGGGAGGCGTCGATACGCAGTATTTT. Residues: CASTPAGGVDTQYF. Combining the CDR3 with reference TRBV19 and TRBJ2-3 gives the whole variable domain DGGITQSPKYLFRKEGQNVTLSCEQNLNHDAMYWYRQDPGQGLRLIYYSQIVNDFQKGDIAEGYSVSREKKESFPLTVTSAQKNPTAFYLCASTPAGGVDTQYFGPGTRLTVL.

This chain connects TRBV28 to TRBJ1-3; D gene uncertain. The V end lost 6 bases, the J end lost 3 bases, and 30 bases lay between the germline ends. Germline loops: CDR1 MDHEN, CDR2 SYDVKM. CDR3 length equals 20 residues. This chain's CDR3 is CASRGPAHHLPASIGNTIYF. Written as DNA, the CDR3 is TGTGCCAGCAGGGGCCCAGCCCACCATTTACCGGCTTCAATTGGAAACACCATATATTTT.

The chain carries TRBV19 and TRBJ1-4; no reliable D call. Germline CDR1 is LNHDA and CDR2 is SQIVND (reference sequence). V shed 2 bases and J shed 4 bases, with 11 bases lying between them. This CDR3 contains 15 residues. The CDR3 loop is CASSIRVPLNEKLFF. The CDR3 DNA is TGTGCCAGTAGTATAAGGGTTCCCCTTAATGAAAAACTGTTTTTT.

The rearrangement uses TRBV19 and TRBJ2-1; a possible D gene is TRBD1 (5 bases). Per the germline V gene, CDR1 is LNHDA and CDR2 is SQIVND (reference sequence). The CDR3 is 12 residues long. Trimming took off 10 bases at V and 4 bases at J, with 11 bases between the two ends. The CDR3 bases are TGTGCCACCCTGGCAGGGTACAATGAGCAGTTCTTC. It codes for CATLAGYNEQFF.

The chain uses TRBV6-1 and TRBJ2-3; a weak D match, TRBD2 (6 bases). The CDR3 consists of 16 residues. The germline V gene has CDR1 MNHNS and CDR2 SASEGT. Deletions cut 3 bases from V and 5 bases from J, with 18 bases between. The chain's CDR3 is CASSESLGLGGDTQYF. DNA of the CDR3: TGTGCCAGCAGTGAGAGTCTGGGGCTGGGGGGAGATACGCAGTATTTT.